This note documents a single T cell receptor beta chain sequence. The antigen remains unidentified. Trimming pared 2 bases from V and 1 base from J, leaving 2 bases between. CDR1 is MDHEN, CDR2 SYDVKM, per germline. The length of the CDR3 is 12 residues. Using immunoSEQ multiplex PCR, the repertoire was profiled, and TCRdb retains in-frame clones only, with some absent. The sample records about 88,000 clones, around 90% being singletons. This record belongs to a study of graft-versus-host responses after intestinal transplantation. Study-wide background: Recipients uniformly received anti-thymocyte globulin induction, followed by tacrolimus and steroids for around 3 years. Findings and limits, study-wide: Investigators detected GvH clones in recipient marrow, with some emerging earlier in ileum or blood.

The chain employs TRBV28 and TRBJ1-2; D unresolved. The sequences come from unstimulated CD4+ T cells sorted from spleen or lymph node cells, collected before transplant. The TCR was taken from a human donor who was the organ donor for an intestinal transplant. The CDR3 region is CASSLRNYGYTF. Written as DNA, the CDR3 is TGTGCCAGCAGTTTACGTAACTATGGCTACACCTTC.